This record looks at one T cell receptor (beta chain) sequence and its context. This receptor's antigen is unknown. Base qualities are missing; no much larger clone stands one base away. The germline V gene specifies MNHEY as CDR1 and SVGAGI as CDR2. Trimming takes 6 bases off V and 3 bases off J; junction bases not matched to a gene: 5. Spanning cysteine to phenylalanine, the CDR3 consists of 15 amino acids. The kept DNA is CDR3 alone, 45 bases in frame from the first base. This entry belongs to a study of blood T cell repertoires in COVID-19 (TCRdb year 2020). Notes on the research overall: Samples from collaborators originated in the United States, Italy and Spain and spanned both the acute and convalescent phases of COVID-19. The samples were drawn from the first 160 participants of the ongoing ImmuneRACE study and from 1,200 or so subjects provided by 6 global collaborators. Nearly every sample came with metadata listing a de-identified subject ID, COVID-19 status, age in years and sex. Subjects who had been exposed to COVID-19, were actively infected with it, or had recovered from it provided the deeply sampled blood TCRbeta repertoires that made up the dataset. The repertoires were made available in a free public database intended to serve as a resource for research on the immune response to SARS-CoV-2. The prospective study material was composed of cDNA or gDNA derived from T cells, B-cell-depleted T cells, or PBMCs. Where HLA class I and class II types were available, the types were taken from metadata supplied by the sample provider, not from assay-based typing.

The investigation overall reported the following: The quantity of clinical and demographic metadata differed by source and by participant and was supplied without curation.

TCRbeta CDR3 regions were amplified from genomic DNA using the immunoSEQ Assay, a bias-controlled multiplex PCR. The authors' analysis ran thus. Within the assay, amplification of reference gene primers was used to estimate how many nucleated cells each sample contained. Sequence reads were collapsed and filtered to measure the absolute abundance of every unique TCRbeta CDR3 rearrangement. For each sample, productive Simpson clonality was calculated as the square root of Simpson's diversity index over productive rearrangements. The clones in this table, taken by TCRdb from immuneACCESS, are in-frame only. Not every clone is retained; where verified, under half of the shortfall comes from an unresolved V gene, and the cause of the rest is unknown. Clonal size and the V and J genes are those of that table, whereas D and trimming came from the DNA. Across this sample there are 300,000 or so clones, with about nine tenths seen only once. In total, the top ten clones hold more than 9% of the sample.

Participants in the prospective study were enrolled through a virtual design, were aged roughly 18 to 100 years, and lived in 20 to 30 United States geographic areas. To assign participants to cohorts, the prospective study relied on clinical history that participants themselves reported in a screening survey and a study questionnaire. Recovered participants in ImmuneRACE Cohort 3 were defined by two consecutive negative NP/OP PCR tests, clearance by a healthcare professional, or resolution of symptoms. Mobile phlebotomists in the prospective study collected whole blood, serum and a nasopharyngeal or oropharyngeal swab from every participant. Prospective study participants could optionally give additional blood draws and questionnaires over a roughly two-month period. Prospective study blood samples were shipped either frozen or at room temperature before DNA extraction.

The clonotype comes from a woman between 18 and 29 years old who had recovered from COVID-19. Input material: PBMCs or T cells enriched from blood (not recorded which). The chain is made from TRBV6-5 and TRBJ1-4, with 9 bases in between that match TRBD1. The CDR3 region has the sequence CASRGGTGPNEKLFF. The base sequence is TGTGCCAGCAGGGGAGGGACAGGGCCTAATGAAAAACTGTTTTTT.